These 21 T cell receptor beta chains came from one sample sequenced in a study of radiation and T cells in renal cell carcinoma. Generated by immunoSEQ multiplex PCR, the TCRdb table keeps only in-frame clones and is missing some. The sample has approximately 80,000 clones, roughly nine tenths seen once. As to time point: blood 4 weeks post-SBRT, at nephrectomy. Treatment defined: 15 Gy SBRT to primary tumor, nephrectomy 4 weeks later. The sample was blood, taken from a patient whose treatment included radiotherapy and nephrectomy. These receptors all come from a woman in her seventies with renal cell carcinoma.

Only one count was recorded for this clone. The chain carries TRBV7-9 and TRBJ2-5; maybe TRBD1 (6 bases). Germline loops: CDR1 SEHNR, CDR2 FQNEAQ (reference sequence). V lost 4 bases and J 4 bases, leaving 19 bases between the germline ends. The CDR3 has 16 amino acids. The CDR3 loop reads CASSWSRGPKGETQYF. CDR3 sequence (DNA): TGTGCCAGCAGCTGGAGCAGGGGCCCTAAAGGAGAGACCCAGTACTTC.

The rearrangement joins TRBV5-1 to TRBJ1-2; the match to TRBD1 covers 7 bases. The CDR3 is 15 amino acids. V shed 4 bases and J 0 bases; nucleotides not matched to a gene: 6. Looked up from germline, CDR1 is SGHRS and CDR2 is YFSETQ. The CDR3 coding sequence is TGCGCCAGCAGCCCGGGACAGCTCTCTAACTATGGCTACACCTTC. Amino acids: CASSPGQLSNYGYTF.

This clone came up once. The chain uses TRBV7-2 and TRBJ2-3, with D uncertain. This CDR3 contains 11 residues. Between the trimmed V and J ends, which lost 3 bases and 7 bases, there was a span of 5 bases. Germline values: CDR1 SGHTA, CDR2 FQGNSA. CDR3 nucleotide sequence: TGTGCCAGCAGCTTGCAAAATACGCAGTATTTT. This translates into CASSLQNTQYF.

In DNA form, the CDR3 reads TGTGCCAGCAGCCCCTGGCGGGGGGGCCCGGATGAGCAGTTCTTC. Translating gives CASSPWRGGPDEQFF. This chain joins TRBV7-3 and TRBJ2-1, with 9 positions matching TRBD2. Germline assignment: CDR1 SGHTA and CDR2 FQGTGA. The ends lost 5 bases at V and 8 bases at J; junction bases unmatched: 10. The CDR3 covers 15 residues.

The chain joins TRBV4-3 to TRBJ2-7, with D perhaps TRBD1 (5 bases). Germline-derived CDR1 and CDR2 are LGHNA and YSLEER. V gave up 2 bases and J gave up 6 bases, with 14 bases separating them. The CDR3 is 14 residues long. The CDR3 loop reads CASSQRQGPLEQYF. CDR3 DNA: TGCGCCAGCAGCCAACGGCAGGGCCCGCTCGAGCAGTACTTC.

The sample holds one count of this clone. DNA of the CDR3: TGCGCCAGCAGCCAAGTAACCACAGGCGCTGGCTACACCTTC. It translates to CASSQVTTGAGYTF. V and J are TRBV4-1 and TRBJ1-2; D might be TRBD1 (5 bases). CDR3 length: 14 residues. Germline CDR1 reads MGHRA; CDR2 reads YSYEKL. V lost 1 base to trimming and J lost 7 bases, with 13 bases between them.

The chain has TRBV14 and TRBJ1-2; tentatively, D is TRBD1 (6 bases). The CDR3 covers 16 residues. V was shortened by 2 bases and J by 4 bases, with 17 bases between the two germline ends. Germline CDR1 SGHDN, CDR2 FVKESK. CDR3 DNA: TGTGCCAGCAGCCAATACTTTGGCGGGGGCGGCTATGGCTACACCTTC. Amino acids: CASSQYFGGGGYGYTF.

This rearrangement joins TRBV19 to TRBJ1-5; 8 bases map to TRBD1. With 3 bases clipped from V and 8 bases from J, the junction kept 21 bases outside the gene matches. This CDR3 spans 19 amino acids. The V gene's germline CDR1 is LNHDA and CDR2 SQIVND (reference sequence). The CDR3 nucleotides read TGTGCCAGTAGTATCCCCACGCAGGGGGCCAGTTGGGGGAAGGAGCCCCAGCATTTT. Translating it yields CASSIPTQGASWGKEPQHF.

This chain links TRBV29-1 with TRBJ1-2; D uncertain. Germline lookup yields CDR1 SQVTM and CDR2 ANQGSEA. This CDR3 is built from 16 residues. This chain's CDR3 is CSASPGISKVGYGYTF. The CDR3 DNA sequence: TGCAGTGCAAGCCCTGGGATATCCAAAGTTGGGTATGGCTACACCTTC.

This chain connects TRBV19 to TRBJ2-5; 7 bases line up with TRBD1. The assigned J gene may be wrong: the sequence end matches TRBJ2-7 better. The CDR3 consists of 12 residues. Germline lookup yields CDR1 LNHDA and CDR2 SQIVND (reference sequence). DNA of the CDR3: TGTGCCAGTAGTGCAGGGGGCTACGAGCAGTACTTC. Translated, it gives CASSAGGYEQYF.

The V and J genes are TRBV27 and TRBJ2-3; 10 bases are shared with TRBD2. This CDR3 is built from 16 residues. CDR1 is MNHEY and CDR2 is SMNVEV in the germline V gene (reference sequence). V shed 2 bases and J 4 bases; nucleotides not matched to a gene: 6. The CDR3 here is CASSLSGAGGADTQYF. The CDR3 DNA follows: TGTGCCAGCAGTTTAAGTGGAGCGGGGGGGGCAGATACGCAGTATTTT.

V gene TRBV5-1 combines with J gene TRBJ2-5; tentatively, D is TRBD1 (6 bases). CDR1 is SGHRS and CDR2 is YFSETQ in the germline V gene. V gave up 0 bases and J gave up 1 base, with 7 bases separating them. The CDR3 consists of 14 residues. The DNA of the CDR3 is TGCGCCAGCAGCTTGGGGACAGTCCAAGAGACCCAGTACTTC. Its protein is CASSLGTVQETQYF.

This CDR3 is CASSSPINPGPQYEQYF. The CDR3 DNA reads TGTGCCAGCAGCTCACCCATTAACCCGGGGCCCCAGTACGAGCAGTACTTC. V gene TRBV7-9 combines with J gene TRBJ2-7; D could derive from TRBD1 or TRBD2 (5 bases each). Trimming took off 4 bases at V and 4 bases at J, with 23 bases between the two ends. CDR1 and CDR2 from the germline V gene are SEHNR and FQNEAQ (reference sequence). This CDR3 comprises 17 residues.

The chain joins TRBV9 to TRBJ1-6; D is perhaps TRBD1 (5 bases). Germline V CDR1 and CDR2: SGDLS, YYNGEE. The V and J ends lost 2 bases and 7 bases respectively, with 10 bases between them. The CDR3 is made up of 14 amino acids. CDR3 region: CASSVSGTNSPLHF. Here the CDR3 DNA reads TGTGCCAGCAGCGTGTCAGGGACCAATTCACCCCTCCACTTT.

The chain combines TRBV7-2 with TRBJ1-2; D is possibly TRBD1 (5 bases). V was pared by 8 bases and J by 5 bases, with 21 bases between. Germline CDR1 and CDR2: SGHTA and FQGNSA. This CDR3 is 15 amino acids long. The CDR3 region is CASGTGGKSGYGYTF. The CDR3 region has the DNA TGTGCCAGCGGGACGGGGGGTAAATCAGGGTATGGCTACACCTTC.

This clone was found a few times. The rearrangement links TRBV30 to TRBJ1-3, with 9 bases that match TRBD1. Germline trimming cut 4 bases from V and 7 bases from J; bases unmatched to any gene: 11. The CDR3 runs to 15 residues. CDR1 and CDR2 from the germline V gene are GTSNPN and SVGIG (reference sequence). CDR3 region: CAWNIGTGGSNTIYF. CDR3 nucleotides: TGTGCCTGGAACATAGGAACAGGGGGCTCTAACACCATATATTTT.

This sequence joins TRBV19 and TRBJ1-5, with D unclear. The CDR3 has 15 amino acids. Trimming cost V 4 bases and J 1 base, with 11 bases left between them. The germline V gene encodes CDR1 LNHDA and CDR2 SQIVND (reference sequence). This chain's CDR3 is CASSTVGPSNQPQHF. CDR3 sequence (DNA): TGTGCCAGTAGTACGGTTGGGCCGAGCAATCAGCCCCAGCATTTT.

The chain joins TRBV5-6 to TRBJ1-2; 7 bases agree with TRBD1. The length of the CDR3 is 13 residues. The V segment lost 4 bases and the J segment 2 bases; nucleotides outside the gene matches: 2. Germline CDR1 and CDR2: SGHDT and YYEEEE. CDR3 sequence: CASSPGQNYGYTF. DNA for the CDR3: TGTGCCAGCAGCCCGGGACAGAACTATGGCTACACCTTC.

The genes are TRBV6-5 and TRBJ1-2, with D perhaps TRBD1 (5 bases). V was pared by 0 bases and J by 4 bases, with 6 bases between. CDR1 MNHEY and CDR2 SVGAGI come from the germline V gene. This CDR3 has 13 residues. The CDR3 protein is CASSYSDSYGYTF. The CDR3, as DNA: TGTGCCAGCAGTTACTCCGACAGCTATGGCTACACCTTC.

This chain joins TRBV5-6 and TRBJ2-1; 7 bases agree with TRBD2. The CDR3 sequence is 15 residues long. Germline V gene data show CDR1 as SGHDT and CDR2 as YYEEEE. Trimming took 2 bases from V and 0 from J; bases not matched to a gene: 2. CDR3 region: CASSFRGVSYNEQFF. CDR3 nucleotides: TGTGCCAGCAGCTTTCGGGGGGTCTCCTACAATGAGCAGTTCTTC. Together with reference TRBV5-6 and TRBJ2-1, the CDR3 gives the full variable domain: DAGVTQSPTHLIKTRGQQVTLRCSPKSGHDTVSWYQQALGQGPQFIFQYYEEEERQRGNFPDRFSGHQFPNYSSELNVNALLLGDSALYLCASSFRGVSYNEQFFGPGTRLTVL.

The J gene is TRBJ1-5, the V gene TRBV6-5, with D unclear. CDR3 length: 15 amino acids. The V end lost 2 bases, the J end lost 0 bases, and 8 bases lay between the germline ends. CDR1 and CDR2 from the germline V gene are MNHEY and SVGAGI. CDR3 in DNA: TGTGCCAGCAGTTACAACGGTAATAGCAATCAGCCCCAGCATTTT. Translating gives CASSYNGNSNQPQHF.